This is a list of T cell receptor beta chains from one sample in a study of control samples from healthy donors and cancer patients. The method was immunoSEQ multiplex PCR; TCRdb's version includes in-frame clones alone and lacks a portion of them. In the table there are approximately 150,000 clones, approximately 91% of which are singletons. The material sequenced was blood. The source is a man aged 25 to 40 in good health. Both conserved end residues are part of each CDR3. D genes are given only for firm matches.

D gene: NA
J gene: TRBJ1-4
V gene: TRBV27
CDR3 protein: CASRVGEKLFF

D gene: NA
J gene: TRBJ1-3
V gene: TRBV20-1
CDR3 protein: CSASPGNTIYF

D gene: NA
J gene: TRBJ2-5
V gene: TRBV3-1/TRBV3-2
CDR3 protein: CASSQDRESQGTQYF

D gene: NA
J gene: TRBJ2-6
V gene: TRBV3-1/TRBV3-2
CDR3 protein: CVPAEDSEPSGANVLTF

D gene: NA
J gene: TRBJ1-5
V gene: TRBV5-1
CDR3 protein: CASSVHGGSNQPQHF

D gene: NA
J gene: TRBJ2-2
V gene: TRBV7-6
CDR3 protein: CASSPPRQGSPPIRLFF

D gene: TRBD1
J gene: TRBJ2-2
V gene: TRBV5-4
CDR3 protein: CASSFYSGGAGTGELFF

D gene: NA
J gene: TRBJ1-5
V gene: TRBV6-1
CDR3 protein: CASSAPTRVAGQPQHF

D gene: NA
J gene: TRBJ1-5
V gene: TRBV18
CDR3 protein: CASSPTGNQPQHF

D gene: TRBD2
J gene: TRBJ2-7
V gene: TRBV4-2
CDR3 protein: CASSPLRGTSGGASYEQYF

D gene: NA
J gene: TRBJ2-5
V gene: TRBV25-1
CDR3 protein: CAGPPPRGTQYF

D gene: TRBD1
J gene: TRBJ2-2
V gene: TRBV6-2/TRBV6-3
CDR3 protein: CASSPSPGQALYYTGELFF

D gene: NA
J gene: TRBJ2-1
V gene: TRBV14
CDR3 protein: CASALHNEQFF

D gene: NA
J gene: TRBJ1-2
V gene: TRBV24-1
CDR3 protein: CATSGRGLLGYTF

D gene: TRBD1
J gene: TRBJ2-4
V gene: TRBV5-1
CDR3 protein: CASRPNSGTGLAKNIQYF

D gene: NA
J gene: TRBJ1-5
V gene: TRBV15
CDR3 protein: CATSSDGYSNQPQHF

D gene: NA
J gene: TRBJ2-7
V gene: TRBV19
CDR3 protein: CASSTFPADEQYF

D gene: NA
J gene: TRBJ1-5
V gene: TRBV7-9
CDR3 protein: CASTEGVSQPQHF

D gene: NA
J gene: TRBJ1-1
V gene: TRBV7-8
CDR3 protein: CASSLRLMTEAFF

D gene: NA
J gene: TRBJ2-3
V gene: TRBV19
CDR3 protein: CASSILTAKSTDTQYF

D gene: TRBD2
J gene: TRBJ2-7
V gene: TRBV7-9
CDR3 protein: CASSLGLAGDHEQYF

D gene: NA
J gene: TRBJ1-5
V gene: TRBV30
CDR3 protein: CAWSVGTTDQPQHF

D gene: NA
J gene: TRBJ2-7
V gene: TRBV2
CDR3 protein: CASSVGRSYEQYF

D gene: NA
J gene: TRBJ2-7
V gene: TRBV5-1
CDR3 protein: CASSLEGGWLAQDEQYF

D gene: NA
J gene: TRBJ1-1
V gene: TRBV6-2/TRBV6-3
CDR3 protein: CASSYGAGKTEAFF

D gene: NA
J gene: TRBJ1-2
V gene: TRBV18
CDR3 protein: CASSPDRSYGYTF

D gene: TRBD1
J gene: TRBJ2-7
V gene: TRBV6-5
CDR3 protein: CASNTGTDYYEQYF

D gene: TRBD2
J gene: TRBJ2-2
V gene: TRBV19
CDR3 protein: CATRAMGGAGELFF

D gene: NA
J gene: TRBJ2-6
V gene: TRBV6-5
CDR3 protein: CATDFSGANVLTF

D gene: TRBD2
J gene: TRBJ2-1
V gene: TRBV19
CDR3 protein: CASRTSPSGGLAGGRNEQFF

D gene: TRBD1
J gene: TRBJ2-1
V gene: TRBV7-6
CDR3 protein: CASSLGLRGQNEQFF

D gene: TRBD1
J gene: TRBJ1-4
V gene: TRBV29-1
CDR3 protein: CSVRTGTNEKLFF

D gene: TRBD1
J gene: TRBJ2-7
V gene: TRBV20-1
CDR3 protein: CSASRDSRSYEQYF

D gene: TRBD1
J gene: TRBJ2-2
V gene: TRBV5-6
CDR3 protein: CASSKDRTNTGELFF

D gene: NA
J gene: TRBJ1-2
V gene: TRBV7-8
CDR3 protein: CASSLGRHTPVDSRRNYGYTF

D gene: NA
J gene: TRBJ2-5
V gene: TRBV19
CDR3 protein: CASSEWGRETQYF

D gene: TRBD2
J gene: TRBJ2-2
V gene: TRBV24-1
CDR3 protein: CATSRGAGVRTGELFF

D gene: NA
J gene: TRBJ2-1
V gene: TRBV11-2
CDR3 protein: CASSSLTNHRGTYNEQFF

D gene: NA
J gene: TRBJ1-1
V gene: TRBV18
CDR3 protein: CASSPSGTVGTTEAFF

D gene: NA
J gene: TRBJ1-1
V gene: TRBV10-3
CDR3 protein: CAIRGTQGPEAFF

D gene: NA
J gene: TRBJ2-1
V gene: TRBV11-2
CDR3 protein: CASSLDGGPYNEQFF

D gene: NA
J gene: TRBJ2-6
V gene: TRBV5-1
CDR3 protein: CASSPSVGGAGANVLTF